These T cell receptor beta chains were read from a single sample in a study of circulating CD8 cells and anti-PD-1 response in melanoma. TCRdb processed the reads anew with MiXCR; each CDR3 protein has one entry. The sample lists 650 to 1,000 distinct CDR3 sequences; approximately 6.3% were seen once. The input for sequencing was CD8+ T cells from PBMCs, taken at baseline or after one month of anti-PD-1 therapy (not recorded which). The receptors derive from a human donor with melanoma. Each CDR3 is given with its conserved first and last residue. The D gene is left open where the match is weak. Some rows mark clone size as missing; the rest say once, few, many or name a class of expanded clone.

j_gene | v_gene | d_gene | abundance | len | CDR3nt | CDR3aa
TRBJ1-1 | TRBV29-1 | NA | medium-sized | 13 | TGCAGCGTTGACGACGGATGGAACACTGAAGCTTTCTTT | CSVDDGWNTEAFF
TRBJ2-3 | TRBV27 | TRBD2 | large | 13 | TGTGCCAGCAATCGGCGGGGGGGAGATACGCAGTATTTT | CASNRRGGDTQYF
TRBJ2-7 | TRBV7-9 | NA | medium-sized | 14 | TGTGCCAGCAGCCAATGGACCGACTCCTACGAGCAGTACTTC | CASSQWTDSYEQYF
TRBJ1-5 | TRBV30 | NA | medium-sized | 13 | TGTGCCTGGAGTGTACATAGCAATCAGCCCCAGCATTTT | CAWSVHSNQPQHF
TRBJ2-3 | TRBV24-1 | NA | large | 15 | TGTGCCACCAGTGATGAGGGTTGGGGCGGGAATACGCAGTATTTT | CATSDEGWGGNTQYF
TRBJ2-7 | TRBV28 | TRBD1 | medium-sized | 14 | TGTGCCAGCAGTTTGAACAGGGGAATGGGCGAGCAGTACTTC | CASSLNRGMGEQYF
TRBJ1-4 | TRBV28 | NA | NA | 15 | TGTGCCAGCAGTTTTTTTCGTGGGGGCGAAGAAAAACTGTTTTTT | CASSFFRGGEEKLFF
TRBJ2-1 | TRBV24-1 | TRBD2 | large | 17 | TGTGCCACCAGTGATTTGGCCTTTCGCGGGGGGAACAATGAGCAGTTCTTC | CATSDLAFRGGNNEQFF
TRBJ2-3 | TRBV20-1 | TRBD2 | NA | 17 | TGCAGTGCCGACCTCCCTTACAGCGGGACTAGCACAGATACGCAGTATTTT | CSADLPYSGTSTDTQYF
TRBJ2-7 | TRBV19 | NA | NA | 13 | TGTGCCAGAACAACCTGGAGCTCCTACGAGCAGTACTTC | CARTTWSSYEQYF
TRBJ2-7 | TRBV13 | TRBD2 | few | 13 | TGTGCCAGCAGCTCCGGGACTACATACGAGCAGTACTTC | CASSSGTTYEQYF